What follows is one TCR beta chain and its context. The data stem from a study of cytomegalovirus exposure and HLA in healthy donors. PCR amplification relied on 60 Vbeta primers (plus 13 Jbeta primers). Profiled with immunoSEQ multiplex PCR; TCRdb holds only in-frame clones, not every one. The sample yields 150,000 to 200,000 clones, almost 80% seen once. Sequenced: PBMCs. This TCR was sampled from a man aged 45-65 years in good health and CMV-seropositive.

CDR3 DNA: TGTGCCAGTAGGCGACTTAACTATGGCTACACCTTC. Translating it yields CASRRLNYGYTF. The rearrangement joins TRBV19 to TRBJ1-2; D not resolved. Germline CDR1 reads LNHDA; CDR2 reads SQIVND (reference sequence). The V end was cut by 6 bases, the J end by 1 base, with 6 bases between. CDR3 length equals 12 residues.